Listed below are T cell receptor beta chains from one sample, sequenced in a study of post-analysis software for immune sequencing data. In TCRdb, the PCR reads were re-called with MiXCR into one record per CDR3 protein. Here the sample spans roughly 580,000 distinct CDR3 sequences, 44% being singletons. Source material: blood. The receptors come from a girl aged 5-17 years with multiple sclerosis. The CDR3 runs from the conserved cysteine through the conserved F or W. A D gene is named only where the DNA matches it firmly. A clone size is listed for some rows: how often the clone was seen (once, few, many), or a class if it is expanded.

>TRBD2|TRBV13|TRBJ2-5|NA
TGTGCCAGCAGCTCGACCCCTGGACTAGCGGGGTCACAAGAGACCCAGTACTTC
CASSSTPGLAGSQETQYF
>TRBD1|TRBV20-1|TRBJ1-1|NA
TGCAGTGCTAGAGATGGCTCAGGGGGCGCGGGCACTGAAGCTTTCTTT
CSARDGSGGAGTEAFF
>TRBD1|TRBV12-3/TRBV12-4|TRBJ2-4|NA
TGTGCCAGCAGTTTAGGACAGGGATTAGCCAAAAACATTCAGTACTTC
CASSLGQGLAKNIQYF
>NA|TRBV15|TRBJ2-3|NA
TGTGCCACCATCCCCAAGCTGAATGGTCCAGATACGCAGTATTTT
CATIPKLNGPDTQYF
>NA|TRBV29-1|TRBJ1-1|once
TGCAGCGTCAGGCGACCGGGTTTGAACACTGAAGCTTTCTTT
CSVRRPGLNTEAFF
>NA|TRBV15|TRBJ2-7|NA
TGTGCCGATATCGGCCCAGCCTACGAGCAGTACTTC
CADIGPAYEQYF
>TRBD2|TRBV20-1|TRBJ2-5|NA
TGCAGTGCTAGCCCCTTCGCGGGGGGGCCTGAGACCCAGTACTTC
CSASPFAGGPETQYF
>TRBD1|TRBV12-3/TRBV12-4|TRBJ1-1|few
TGTGCCAGCAGTCACGGGACAGAGAACACTGAAGCTTTCTTT
CASSHGTENTEAFF
>NA|TRBV7-2|TRBJ2-7|NA
TGTGCCAGCAGCTTAGTATACAGTTCCTACGAGCAGTACTTC
CASSLVYSSYEQYF
>NA|TRBV6-6|TRBJ1-5|NA
TGTGCCAGCAGACCAGGAGATCAGCCCCAGCATTTT
CASRPGDQPQHF
>NA|TRBV20-1|TRBJ1-2|few
TGCAGTGCTAGGGGGTATGGCTACACCTTC
CSARGYGYTF
>NA|TRBV5-1|TRBJ1-6|NA
TGCGCCAGCAGCTTGGCAGGGCCCGAAAATTCACCCCTCCACTTT
CASSLAGPENSPLHF
>NA|TRBV5-1|TRBJ2-1|NA
TGCGCCAGCAGCTTGGCCCACAGGGACCCGTGGGATGAGCAGTTCTTC
CASSLAHRDPWDEQFF
>TRBD1|TRBV7-2|TRBJ1-2|NA
TGTGCCAGCAGCTTAAGGACAGGGGGCGTTCGGGGCTATGGCTACACCTTC
CASSLRTGGVRGYGYTF
>TRBD2|TRBV5-5|TRBJ2-1|few
TGTGCCAGCAGCTTGGTAAATAGCGGGGGGGGAAATGAGCAGTTCTTC
CASSLVNSGGGNEQFF
>TRBD1|TRBV20-1|TRBJ2-7|NA
TGCAGTGCTAGAGCCACGGACAGGGGCGACGAGCAGTACTTC
CSARATDRGDEQYF
>NA|TRBV25-1|TRBJ2-3|few
TGTGCCAGCAGTGGCCATCCGGGCGGCAGCACAGATACGCAGTATTTT
CASSGHPGGSTDTQYF
>NA|TRBV20-1|TRBJ1-2|NA
TGCAGTGCTAGAGATCCAGGGAGTTATGGCTACACCTTC
CSARDPGSYGYTF
>NA|TRBV11-3|TRBJ2-7|NA
TGTGCCAGCAGCCCAAACTGGTGGGAGTCGTGGAACGAGCAGTACTTC
CASSPNWWESWNEQYF
>NA|TRBV19|TRBJ1-2|NA
TGTGCCAGTAGTCTCGTGGCGAGACAGCGCTATGGCTACACCTTC
CASSLVARQRYGYTF
>TRBD1|TRBV2|TRBJ1-2|NA
TGTGCCAGCACCGAGAGACAGGGTGGCTACACCTTC
CASTERQGGYTF
>NA|TRBV7-2|TRBJ2-5|few
TGTGCCAGCAGCTTAGAACTAGCCCGCACCCAGTACTTC
CASSLELARTQYF
>NA|TRBV29-1|TRBJ2-6|NA
TGCAGCGTTAGCAGGGCCTCTGGGGCCAACGTCCTGACTTTC
CSVSRASGANVLTF
>NA|TRBV24-1|TRBJ2-1|few
TGTGCCACCAGTGATTTGGATGAGCAGTTCTTC
CATSDLDEQFF
>TRBD1|TRBV4-1|TRBJ1-2|few
TGCGCCAGCAGTACGAGGGGGCATAACTATGGCTACACCTTC
CASSTRGHNYGYTF
>NA|TRBV7-9|TRBJ2-7|NA
TGTGCCAGCAGCACCGGACAGCTCTACTACGAGCAGTACTTC
CASSTGQLYYEQYF
>NA|TRBV9|TRBJ2-7|few
TGTGCCAGCAGCGTAGAAGTGGACCACCCCTCGGAGCAGTACTTC
CASSVEVDHPSEQYF
>NA|TRBV7-2|TRBJ2-3|many
TGTGCCAGCAGCTTACCGCCAGGAGGCACAGATACGCAGTATTTT
CASSLPPGGTDTQYF
>TRBD2|TRBV7-6|TRBJ2-7|few
TGTGCCAGCAGCCCCCAAGTCGGGACTAGTGATCTCGAGCAGTACTTC
CASSPQVGTSDLEQYF
>NA|TRBV12-3/TRBV12-4|TRBJ2-5|few
TGTGCCAGCACCCCGGACCCTAGCGTGGTACAAGAGACCCAGTACTTC
CASTPDPSVVQETQYF
>TRBD2|TRBV5-1|TRBJ2-1|NA
TGCGCCAGCAGCTTGGTGGGGATGACTAGCTCGAACTCCTACAATGAGCAGTTCTTC
CASSLVGMTSSNSYNEQFF
>TRBD2|TRBV5-1|TRBJ2-3|once
TGCGCCAGCAGCTTGGAGGCGGGGGTAGCAGATACGCAGTATTTT
CASSLEAGVADTQYF
>NA|TRBV14|TRBJ1-4|NA
TGTGCCAGCAGCCCCGGAGCCTTCGATGAAAAACTGTTTTTT
CASSPGAFDEKLFF
>NA|TRBV12-3/TRBV12-4|TRBJ1-2|NA
TGTGCCAGCAGACCCTATACAGGATTCTATGGCTACACCTTC
CASRPYTGFYGYTF
>TRBD1|TRBV3-1|TRBJ1-6|NA
TGTGCCAGCAGCTTCGGGACAGGAGATAATTCACCCCTCCACTTT
CASSFGTGDNSPLHF
>NA|TRBV7-2|TRBJ2-3|many
TGTGCCAGCAGCTTTTCGGGAGCTAGCACAGATACGCAGTATTTT
CASSFSGASTDTQYF
>TRBD1|TRBV7-8|TRBJ1-5|NA
TGTGCCAGCAGCTTAGATGGGACAGGGGATCAGCCCCAGCATTTT
CASSLDGTGDQPQHF
>TRBD1|TRBV5-5|TRBJ1-5|NA
TGTGCCAGCAGCTTTTTTGGGACAGGTAATCAGCCCCAGCATTTT
CASSFFGTGNQPQHF